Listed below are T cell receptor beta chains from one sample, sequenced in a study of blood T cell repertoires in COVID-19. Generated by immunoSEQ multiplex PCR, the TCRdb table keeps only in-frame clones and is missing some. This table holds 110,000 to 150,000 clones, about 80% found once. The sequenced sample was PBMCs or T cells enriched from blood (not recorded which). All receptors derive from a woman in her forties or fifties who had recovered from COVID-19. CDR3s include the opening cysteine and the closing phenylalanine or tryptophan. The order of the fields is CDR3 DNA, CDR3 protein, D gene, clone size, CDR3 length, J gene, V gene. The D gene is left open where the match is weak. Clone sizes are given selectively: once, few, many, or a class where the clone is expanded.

TGTGCCAGCAGCCCGGTGGGACAGGGGGCCTACAATGAGCAGTTCTTC CASSPVGQGAYNEQFF TRBD1 - 16 TRBJ2-1 TRBV7-8
TGTGCCAGCAGCAGAAGCGCGGGGGGACCGACAGATACGCAGTATTTT CASSRSAGGPTDTQYF TRBD2 few 16 TRBJ2-3 TRBV7-2
TGTGCCAGCAGCAAACAGGGAGGGGGGGCGCATCAGCCCCAGCATTTT CASSKQGGGAHQPQHF - once 16 TRBJ1-5 TRBV7-6
TGTGCCAGCAGCTTAGGGGGGCGAGAGTACTTC CASSLGGREYF - - 11 TRBJ2-7 TRBV7-8
TGTGCCAGCAGTTTACTAGCGCGATCCACAGATACGCAGTATTTT CASSLLARSTDTQYF - - 15 TRBJ2-3 TRBV27
TGTGCCAGCAGACAAACAGGGAATGCCCAGTACTTC CASRQTGNAQYF - - 12 TRBJ2-5 TRBV28
TGTGCCAGCCCCCCAGAGGTATCTAGCACAGATACGCAGTATTTT CASPPEVSSTDTQYF - - 15 TRBJ2-3 TRBV7-2
TGTGCCAGCAGACCGACAGGGTCGAACACTGAAGCTTTCTTT CASRPTGSNTEAFF TRBD1 few 14 TRBJ1-1 TRBV11-1
TGTGCCAGTAGTATTGGCAGGGCAGTAACTGAAGCTTTCTTT CASSIGRAVTEAFF - - 14 TRBJ1-1 TRBV19
TGTGCCAGCGGACTAGCCGCTAACACCGGGGAGCTGTTTTTT CASGLAANTGELFF TRBD2 - 14 TRBJ2-2 TRBV6-4
TGTGCCAGCAGTGAGGGTGAGGATTCACCCCTCCACTTT CASSEGEDSPLHF - few 13 TRBJ1-6 TRBV6-1
TGTGCCAGCAGTACCCGGACAGGGCCAGCCACTGAAGCTTTCTTT CASSTRTGPATEAFF TRBD1 - 15 TRBJ1-1 TRBV27
TGTGCCAGCAGCTACGCCGGGACAGTATCTGGAAACACCATATATTTT CASSYAGTVSGNTIYF TRBD1 - 16 TRBJ1-3 TRBV5-5
TGTGCCAGCAGCTTAAGGCCAGGGGGCTACAATGAGCAGTTCTTC CASSLRPGGYNEQFF TRBD1 - 15 TRBJ2-1 TRBV7-3
TGCGCCAGCAGTGAGACAGGGCTGAACACTGAAGCTTTCTTT CASSETGLNTEAFF - - 14 TRBJ1-1 TRBV10-1
TGTGCCAGCAGCGACACCCGGGGGGGGCGTGACACTGAAGCTTTCTTT CASSDTRGGRDTEAFF - once 16 TRBJ1-1 TRBV5-5
TGTGCCAGCAGCGTAGCTGACGGACTCGGAAGCTACACCTTC CASSVADGLGSYTF - - 14 TRBJ1-2 TRBV9
TGCAGCGTTGAAGGGGCGGGGGGAGGCAAAAACATTCAGTACTTC CSVEGAGGGKNIQYF TRBD2 - 15 TRBJ2-4 TRBV29-1
TGTGCCAGCAGTTTATTAGGAACGGGGTCACCCCTCCACTTT CASSLLGTGSPLHF - - 14 TRBJ1-6 TRBV28
TGTGCCAGCAGCGCAACCGACGGGGGGAATCCTTACAATGAGCAGTTCTTC CASSATDGGNPYNEQFF TRBD2 few 17 TRBJ2-1 TRBV7-8
TGTGCCAGTAAGAGGGGGGACTACATGGCCTATGGCTACACCTTC CASKRGDYMAYGYTF - - 15 TRBJ1-2 TRBV19
TGTGCCAGCAGCCAAGAGAGCGCACCCCTCCACTTT CASSQESAPLHF - - 12 TRBJ1-6 TRBV14